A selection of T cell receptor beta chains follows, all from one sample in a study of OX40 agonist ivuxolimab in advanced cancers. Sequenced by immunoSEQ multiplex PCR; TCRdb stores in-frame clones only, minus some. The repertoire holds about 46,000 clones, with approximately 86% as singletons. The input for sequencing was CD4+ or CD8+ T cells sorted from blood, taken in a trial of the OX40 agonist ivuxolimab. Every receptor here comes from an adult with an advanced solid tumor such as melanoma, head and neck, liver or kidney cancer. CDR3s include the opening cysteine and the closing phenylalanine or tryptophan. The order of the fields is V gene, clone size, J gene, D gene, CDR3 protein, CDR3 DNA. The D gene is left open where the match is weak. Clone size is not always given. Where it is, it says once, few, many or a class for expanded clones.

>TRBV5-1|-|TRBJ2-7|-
CASSSDPDYEQYF
TGCGCCAGCAGCTCAGACCCCGACTACGAGCAGTACTTC
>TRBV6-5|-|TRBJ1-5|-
CASSYSGGAGQPQHF
TGTGCCAGCAGTTACTCCGGGGGCGCCGGTCAGCCCCAGCATTTT
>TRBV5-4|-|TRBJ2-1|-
CASSPAWDEQFF
TGTGCCAGCAGCCCCGCGTGGGATGAGCAGTTCTTC
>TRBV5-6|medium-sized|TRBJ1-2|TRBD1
CASSSSTGFYSNYGYTF
TGTGCCAGCAGCTCCTCGACAGGGTTTTATTCGAACTATGGCTACACCTTC
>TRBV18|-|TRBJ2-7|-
CASSLVHEQYF
TGTGCCAGCTCGCTCGTCCACGAGCAGTACTTC
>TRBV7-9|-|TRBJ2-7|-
CASSFVDSNSYEQYF
TGTGCCAGCAGCTTTGTGGACAGTAATTCCTACGAGCAGTACTTC
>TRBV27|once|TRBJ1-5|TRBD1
CASSPQGGYLNQPQHF
TGTGCCAGCAGTCCACAGGGGGGATACCTTAATCAGCCCCAGCATTTT
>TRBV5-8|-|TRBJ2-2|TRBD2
CASSHGRAGANTGELFF
TGTGCCAGCAGCCACGGCCGGGCGGGGGCGAACACCGGGGAGCTGTTTTTT
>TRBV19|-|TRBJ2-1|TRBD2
CASPTSGPVHEQFF
TGTGCCAGTCCGACTAGCGGACCTGTTCATGAGCAGTTCTTC
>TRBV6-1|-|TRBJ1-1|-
CASLRAPHTEAFF
TGTGCCAGCCTCCGGGCACCTCACACTGAAGCTTTCTTT
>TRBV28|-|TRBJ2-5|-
CASSTSVTVQETQYF
TGTGCCAGCAGCACCTCGGTGACAGTACAAGAGACCCAGTACTTC
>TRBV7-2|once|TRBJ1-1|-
CASSLNRAQNTEAFF
TGTGCCAGCAGCCTAAACAGGGCCCAGAACACTGAAGCTTTCTTT
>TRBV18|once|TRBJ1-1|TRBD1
CASSPDRATEAFF
TGTGCCAGCTCGCCCGACAGGGCCACTGAAGCTTTCTTT
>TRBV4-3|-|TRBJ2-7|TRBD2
CASSQDVGGAFGPRKGEQYF
TGCGCCAGCAGCCAAGATGTCGGGGGGGCCTTTGGGCCTCGGAAGGGGGAGCAGTACTTC
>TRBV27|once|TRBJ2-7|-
CASSRDSYEQYF
TGTGCCAGCAGCAGGGACTCCTACGAGCAGTACTTC
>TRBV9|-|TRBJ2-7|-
CASAGGTNEQYF
TGTGCCAGCGCCGGTGGGACGAACGAGCAGTACTTC
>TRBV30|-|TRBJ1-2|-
CAWSRQEGYTF
TGTGCCTGGAGTCGACAGGAGGGCTACACCTTC
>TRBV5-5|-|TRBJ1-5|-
CASSLAGNSNQPQHF
TGTGCCAGCAGCTTGGCGGGGAATAGCAATCAGCCCCAGCATTTT
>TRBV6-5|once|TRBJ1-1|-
CASSLKIARTEAFF
TGTGCCAGCAGCCTCAAGATTGCGAGAACTGAAGCTTTCTTT
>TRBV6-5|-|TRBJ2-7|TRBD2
CASSTIAGGRYEQYF
TGTGCCAGCAGTACCATAGCGGGAGGACGCTACGAGCAGTACTTC
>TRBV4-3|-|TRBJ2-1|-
CASSHRGANEQFF
TGCGCCAGCAGCCACCGGGGGGCCAATGAGCAGTTCTTC
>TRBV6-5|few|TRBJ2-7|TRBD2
CASSYLTSGATYEQYF
TGTGCCAGCAGTTACTTGACTAGCGGGGCTACCTACGAGCAGTACTTC
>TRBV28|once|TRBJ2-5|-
CASSPGTQETQYF
TGTGCCAGCAGCCCCGGGACTCAAGAGACCCAGTACTTC
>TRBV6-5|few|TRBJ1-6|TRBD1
CASKPGQGYSPLHF
TGTGCCAGTAAACCGGGACAGGGGTACTCACCCCTCCACTTT
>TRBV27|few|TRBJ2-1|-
CASSFMPPREQFF
TGTGCCAGCAGTTTCATGCCCCCTCGTGAGCAGTTCTTC
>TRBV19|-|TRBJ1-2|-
CASSIATPGDGYTF
TGTGCCAGTAGTATAGCGACGCCCGGGGATGGCTACACCTTC
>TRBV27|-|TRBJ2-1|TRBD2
CASSLPQGTSVYNEQFF
TGTGCCAGCAGTTTACCACAGGGGACTAGCGTCTACAATGAGCAGTTCTTC
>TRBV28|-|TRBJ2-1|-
CASSLFRNEQFF
TGTGCCAGCAGTTTGTTCCGCAATGAGCAGTTCTTC
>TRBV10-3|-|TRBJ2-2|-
CAIGGGGEDTGELFF
TGTGCCATCGGAGGGGGAGGGGAGGACACCGGGGAGCTGTTTTTT
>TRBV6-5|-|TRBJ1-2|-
CASSYSGSHLYGYTF
TGTGCCAGCAGTTACTCGGGCAGCCACCTCTATGGCTACACCTTC
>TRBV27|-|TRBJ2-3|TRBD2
CASKVLAGGLNTDTQYF
TGTGCCAGCAAAGTACTAGCGGGGGGTCTGAACACAGATACGCAGTATTTT
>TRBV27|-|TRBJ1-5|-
CASTRGGLNQPQHF
TGTGCCAGCACCCGAGGAGGGTTGAATCAGCCCCAGCATTTT
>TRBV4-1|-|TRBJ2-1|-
CASSQVVPGGRGYNEQFF
TGCGCCAGCAGCCAAGTGGTCCCCGGGGGGCGGGGATACAATGAGCAGTTCTTC
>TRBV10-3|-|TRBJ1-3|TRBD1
CAISDRTGLGNTIYF
TGTGCCATCAGTGACCGGACAGGGCTGGGAAACACCATATATTTT
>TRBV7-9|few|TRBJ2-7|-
CASSFVPYEQYF
TGTGCCAGCAGCTTTGTCCCGTACGAGCAGTACTTC
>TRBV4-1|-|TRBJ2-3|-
CASRGSDTQYF
TGCGCCAGCAGGGGGTCAGATACGCAGTATTTT
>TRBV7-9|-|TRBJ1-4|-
CASSWDGEREKLFF
TGTGCCAGCAGCTGGGACGGAGAGAGGGAAAAACTGTTTTTT
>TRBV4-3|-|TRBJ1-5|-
CASSPAVGGNQPQHF
TGCGCCAGCAGCCCGGCGGTGGGAGGCAATCAGCCCCAGCATTTT
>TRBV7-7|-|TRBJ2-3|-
CASSLNRGTDTQYF
TGTGCCAGCAGCTTAAACCGGGGCACAGATACGCAGTATTTT
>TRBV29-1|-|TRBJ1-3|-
CSGEGGLSGNTIYF
TGCAGCGGGGAGGGGGGGTTAAGTGGAAACACCATATATTTT
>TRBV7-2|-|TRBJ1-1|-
CASSFFAEAFF
TGTGCCAGCAGCTTTTTTGCTGAAGCTTTCTTT
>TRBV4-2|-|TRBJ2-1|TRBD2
CASSLRERGAYNEQFF
TGTGCCAGCAGCCTACGAGAGCGGGGGGCGTACAATGAGCAGTTCTTC
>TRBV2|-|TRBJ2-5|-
CASSPWGRETQYF
TGTGCCAGCAGCCCCTGGGGCAGAGAGACCCAGTACTTC
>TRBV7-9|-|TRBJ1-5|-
CATCLSGTQPQHF
TGTGCCACCTGCCTGAGTGGGACCCAGCCCCAGCATTTT
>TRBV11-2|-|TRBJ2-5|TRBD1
CASTLQGRETQYF
TGTGCCAGCACCCTACAGGGGCGGGAGACCCAGTACTTC
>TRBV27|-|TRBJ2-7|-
CASSPRQDPYEQYF
TGTGCCAGCAGTCCGCGACAGGACCCCTACGAGCAGTACTTC
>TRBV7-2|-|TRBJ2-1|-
CASSPDTYSYNEQFF
TGTGCCAGCAGCCCCGACACGTACTCCTACAATGAGCAGTTCTTC
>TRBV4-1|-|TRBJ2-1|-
CASSPKRYLPSGNEQFF
TGCGCCAGCAGCCCGAAACGCTACCTTCCCTCGGGGAATGAGCAGTTCTTC
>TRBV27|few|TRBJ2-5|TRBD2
CASSMLAGGLSETQYF
TGTGCCAGCAGTATGCTAGCGGGAGGGCTTAGCGAGACCCAGTACTTC
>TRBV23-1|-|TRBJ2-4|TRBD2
CASSQSGAGGNIQYF
TGCGCCAGCAGTCAATCAGGCGCGGGGGGAAACATTCAGTACTTC
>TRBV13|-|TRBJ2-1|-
CASSSPAGRLGDEQFF
TGTGCCAGCAGCTCGCCCGCCGGGCGATTAGGGGATGAGCAGTTCTTC
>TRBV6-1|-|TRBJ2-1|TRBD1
CASRVVQGASGEQFF
TGTGCCAGCAGAGTTGTTCAGGGGGCCAGCGGTGAGCAGTTCTTC
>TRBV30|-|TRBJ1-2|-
CASRIGGYTF
TGTGCCTCCAGAATTGGGGGCTACACCTTC